This entry concerns a single TCR beta chain. Antigen unknown. The data stem from a study of response to subunit inactivated influenza vaccine. Findings of the study overall: Authors proposed each seasonal influenza vaccination draws in few new T cells.

The germline CDR1 and CDR2 sequences are MNHNY and SVGAGI (reference sequence). This CDR3 has 13 residues. Losses at the gene ends were 8 bases for V and 5 bases for J; bases not matched to a gene: 8. One entry per CDR3 protein results from TCRdb running MiXCR on the RT-PCR reads. The data hold about 170,000 distinct CDR3 sequences, with about 10% observed a single time. The chain combines TRBV6-6 with TRBJ1-1; 7 bases match TRBD1. This TCR came from a man aged 50 to 69 who received an inactivated influenza vaccine. Material: CD8+ T cells sorted from PBMCs, obtained roughly 24 months after vaccination. Here the CDR3 DNA reads TGTGCCAGCCTTGGTCAGGGGGGGACTGAAGCTTTCTTT. This gives the protein CASLGQGGTEAFF.